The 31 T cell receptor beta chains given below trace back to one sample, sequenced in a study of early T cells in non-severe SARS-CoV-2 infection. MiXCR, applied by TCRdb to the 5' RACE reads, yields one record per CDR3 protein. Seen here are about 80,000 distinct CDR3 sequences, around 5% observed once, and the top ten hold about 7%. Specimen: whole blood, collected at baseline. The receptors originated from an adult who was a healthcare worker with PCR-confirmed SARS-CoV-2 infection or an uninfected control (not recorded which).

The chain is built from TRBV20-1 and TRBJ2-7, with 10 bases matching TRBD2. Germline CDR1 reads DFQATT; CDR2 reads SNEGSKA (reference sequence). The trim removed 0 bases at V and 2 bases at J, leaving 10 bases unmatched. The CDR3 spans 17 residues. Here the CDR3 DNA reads TGCAGTGCTAGAGATTCCAGCGGGAGGGCCTCGACCTACGAGCAGTACTTC. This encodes CSARDSSGRASTYEQYF.

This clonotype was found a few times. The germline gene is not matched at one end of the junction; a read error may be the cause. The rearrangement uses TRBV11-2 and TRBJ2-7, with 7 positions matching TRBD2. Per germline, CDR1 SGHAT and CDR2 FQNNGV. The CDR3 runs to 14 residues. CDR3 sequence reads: CASSTGTISHEQYF. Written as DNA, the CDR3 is TGTGCCAGCAGCACCGGGACTATCTCCCACGAGCAGTACTTC.

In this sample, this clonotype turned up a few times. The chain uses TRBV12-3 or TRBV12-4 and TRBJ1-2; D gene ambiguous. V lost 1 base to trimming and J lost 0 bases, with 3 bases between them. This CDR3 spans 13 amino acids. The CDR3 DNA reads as TGTGCCAGCAGTTTAGGCACTAACTATGGCTACACCTTC. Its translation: CASSLGTNYGYTF.

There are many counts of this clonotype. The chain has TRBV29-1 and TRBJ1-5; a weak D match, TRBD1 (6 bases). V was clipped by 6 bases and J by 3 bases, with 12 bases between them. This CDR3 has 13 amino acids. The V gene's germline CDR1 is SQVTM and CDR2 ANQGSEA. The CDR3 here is CSVRDNFNQPQHF. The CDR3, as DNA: TGCAGCGTCCGGGACAACTTCAATCAGCCCCAGCATTTT.

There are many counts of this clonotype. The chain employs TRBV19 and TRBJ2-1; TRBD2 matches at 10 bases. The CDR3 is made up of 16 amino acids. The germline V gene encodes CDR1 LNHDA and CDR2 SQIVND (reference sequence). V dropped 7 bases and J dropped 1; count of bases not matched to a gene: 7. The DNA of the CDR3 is TGTGCCAGTACCGCTAGCGGGAGCCCGTCCTACAATGAGCAGTTCTTC. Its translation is CASTASGSPSYNEQFF.

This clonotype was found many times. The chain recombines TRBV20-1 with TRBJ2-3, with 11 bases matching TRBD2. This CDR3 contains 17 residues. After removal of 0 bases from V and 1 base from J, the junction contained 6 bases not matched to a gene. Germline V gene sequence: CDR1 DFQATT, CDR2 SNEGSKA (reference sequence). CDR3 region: CSARDPGLADGTDTQYF. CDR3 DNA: TGCAGTGCTAGAGACCCGGGACTAGCGGATGGCACAGATACGCAGTATTTT.

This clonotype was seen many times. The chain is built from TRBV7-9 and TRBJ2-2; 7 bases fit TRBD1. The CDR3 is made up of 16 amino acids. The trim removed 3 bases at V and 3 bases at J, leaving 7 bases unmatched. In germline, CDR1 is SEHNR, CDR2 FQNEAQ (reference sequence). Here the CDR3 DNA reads TGTGCCAGCAGCTTCAGACAGGGTATAGACACCGGGGAGCTGTTTTTT. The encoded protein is CASSFRQGIDTGELFF. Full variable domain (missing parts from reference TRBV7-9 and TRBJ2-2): DTGVSQNPRHKITKRGQNVTFRCDPISEHNRLYWYRQTLGQGPEFLTYFQNEAQLEKSRLLSDRFSAERPKGSFSTLEIQRTEQGDSAMYLCASSFRQGIDTGELFFGEGSRLTVL.

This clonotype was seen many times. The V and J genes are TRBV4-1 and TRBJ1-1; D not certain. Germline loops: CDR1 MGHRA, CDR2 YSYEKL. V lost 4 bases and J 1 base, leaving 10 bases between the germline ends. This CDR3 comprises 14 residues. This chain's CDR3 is CASSRTNGNTEAFF. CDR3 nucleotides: TGCGCCAGCAGCCGGACGAACGGGAACACTGAAGCTTTCTTT.

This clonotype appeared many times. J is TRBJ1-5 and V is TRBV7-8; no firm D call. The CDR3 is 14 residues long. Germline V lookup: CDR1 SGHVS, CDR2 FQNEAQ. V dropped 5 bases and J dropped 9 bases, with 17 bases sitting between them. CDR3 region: CASSRSVVPGPQHF. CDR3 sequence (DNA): TGTGCCAGCAGCCGTTCGGTGGTACCGGGGCCCCAGCATTTT.

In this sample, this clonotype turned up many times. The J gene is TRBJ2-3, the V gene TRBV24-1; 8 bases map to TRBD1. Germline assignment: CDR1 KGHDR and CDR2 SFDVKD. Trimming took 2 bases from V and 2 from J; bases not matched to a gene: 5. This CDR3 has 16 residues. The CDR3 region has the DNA TGTGCCACCAGTGATTCTGACAGGGGCCACACAGATACGCAGTATTTT. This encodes CATSDSDRGHTDTQYF.

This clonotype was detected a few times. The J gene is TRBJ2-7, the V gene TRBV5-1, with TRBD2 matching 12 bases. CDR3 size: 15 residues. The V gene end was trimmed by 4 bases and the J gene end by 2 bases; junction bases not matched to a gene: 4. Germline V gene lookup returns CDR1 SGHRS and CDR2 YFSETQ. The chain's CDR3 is CASSLGLAGTYEQYF. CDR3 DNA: TGCGCCAGCAGCCTGGGACTAGCGGGTACCTACGAGCAGTACTTC. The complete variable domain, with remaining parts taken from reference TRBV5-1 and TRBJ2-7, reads KAGVTQTPRYLIKTRGQQVTLSCSPISGHRSVSWYQQTPGQGLQFLFEYFSETQRNKGNFPGRFSGRQFSNSRSEMNVSTLELGDSALYLCASSLGLAGTYEQYFGPGTRLTVT.

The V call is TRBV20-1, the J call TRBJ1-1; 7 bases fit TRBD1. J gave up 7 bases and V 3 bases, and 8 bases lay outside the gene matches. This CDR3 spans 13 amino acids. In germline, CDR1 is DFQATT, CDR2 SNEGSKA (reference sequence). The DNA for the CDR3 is TGCAGTGCTAGCCCAGGGGGAGTCGATGAAGCTTTCTTT. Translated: CSASPGGVDEAFF.

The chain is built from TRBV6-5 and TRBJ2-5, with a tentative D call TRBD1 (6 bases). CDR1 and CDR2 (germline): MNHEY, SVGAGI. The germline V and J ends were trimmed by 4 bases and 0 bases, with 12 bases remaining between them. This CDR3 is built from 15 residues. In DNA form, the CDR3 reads TGTGCCAGCAGTTCGGACCGGGACAACCAAGAGACCCAGTACTTC. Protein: CASSSDRDNQETQYF.

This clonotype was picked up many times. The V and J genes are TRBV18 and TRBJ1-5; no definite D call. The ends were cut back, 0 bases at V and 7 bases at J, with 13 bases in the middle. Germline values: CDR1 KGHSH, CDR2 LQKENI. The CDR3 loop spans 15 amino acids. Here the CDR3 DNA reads TGTGCCAGCTCACCACCGTCATCGGGGAGCCAGCCCCAGCATTTT. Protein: CASSPPSSGSQPQHF. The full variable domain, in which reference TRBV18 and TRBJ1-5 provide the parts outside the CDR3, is NAGVMQNPRHLVRRRGQEARLRCSPMKGHSHVYWYRQLPEEGLKFMVYLQKENIIDESGMPKERFSAEFPKEGPSILRIQQVVRGDSAAYFCASSPPSSGSQPQHFGDGTRLSIL.

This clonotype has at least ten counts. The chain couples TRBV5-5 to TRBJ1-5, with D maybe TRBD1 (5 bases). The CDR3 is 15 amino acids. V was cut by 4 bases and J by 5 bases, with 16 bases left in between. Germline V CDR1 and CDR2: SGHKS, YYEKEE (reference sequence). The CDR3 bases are TGTGCCAGCAGCCCCCGTTGGGGGAGACATCAGCCCCAGCATTTT. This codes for CASSPRWGRHQPQHF.

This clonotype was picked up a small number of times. The chain's CDR3 is CASSGFGQITDTQYF. CDR3 nucleotide sequence: TGTGCCAGCAGTGGTTTCGGACAGATCACAGATACGCAGTATTTT. J is TRBJ2-3 and V is TRBV2; maybe TRBD1 (6 bases). The CDR3 has 15 amino acids. Germline V lookup: CDR1 SNHLY, CDR2 FYNNEI. V lost 4 bases to trimming and J lost 2 bases, with 13 bases between them.

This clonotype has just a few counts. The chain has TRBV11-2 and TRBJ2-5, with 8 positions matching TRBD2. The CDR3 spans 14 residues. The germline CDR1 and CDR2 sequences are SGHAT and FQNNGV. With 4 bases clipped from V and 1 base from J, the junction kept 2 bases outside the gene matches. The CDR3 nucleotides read TGTGCCAGCAGCTCAACTAGCGGCCAAGAGACCCAGTACTTC. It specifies CASSSTSGQETQYF. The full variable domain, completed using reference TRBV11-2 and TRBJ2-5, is EAGVAQSPRYKIIEKRQSVAFWCNPISGHATLYWYQQILGQGPKLLIQFQNNGVVDDSQLPKDRFSAERLKGVDSTLKIQPAKLEDSAVYLCASSSTSGQETQYFGPGTRLLVL.

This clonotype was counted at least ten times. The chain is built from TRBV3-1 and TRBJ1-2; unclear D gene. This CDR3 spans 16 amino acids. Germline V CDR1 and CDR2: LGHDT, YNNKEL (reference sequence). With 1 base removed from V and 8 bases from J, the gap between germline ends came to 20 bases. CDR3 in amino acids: CASSQGTGGRLTGYTF. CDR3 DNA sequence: TGTGCCAGCAGCCAAGGGACCGGCGGAAGGTTAACGGGCTACACCTTC.

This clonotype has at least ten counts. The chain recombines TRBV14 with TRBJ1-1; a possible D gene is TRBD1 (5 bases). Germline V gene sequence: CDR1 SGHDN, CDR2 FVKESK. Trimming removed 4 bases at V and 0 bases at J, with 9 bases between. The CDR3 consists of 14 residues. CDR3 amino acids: CASSRAGMNTEAFF. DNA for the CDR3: TGTGCCAGCAGCCGTGCAGGGATGAACACTGAAGCTTTCTTT.

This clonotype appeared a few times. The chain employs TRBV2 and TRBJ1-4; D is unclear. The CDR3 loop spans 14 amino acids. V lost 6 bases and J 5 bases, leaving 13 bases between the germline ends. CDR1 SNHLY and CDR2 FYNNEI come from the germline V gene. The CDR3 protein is CASRVPSKNEKLFF. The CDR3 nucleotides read TGTGCCAGCAGGGTCCCATCGAAGAATGAAAAACTGTTTTTT.

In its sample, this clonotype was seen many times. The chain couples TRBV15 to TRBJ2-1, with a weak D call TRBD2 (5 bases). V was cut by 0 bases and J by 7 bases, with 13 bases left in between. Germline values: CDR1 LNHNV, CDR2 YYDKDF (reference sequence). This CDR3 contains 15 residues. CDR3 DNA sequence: TGTGCCACCAGCAGAGATGGGTCGTCGGGGAATGAGCAGTTCTTC. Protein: CATSRDGSSGNEQFF.

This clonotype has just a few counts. The chain's CDR3 is CASSGTRRDLTKQYF. The CDR3 DNA reads as TGTGCCAGCAGTGGGACCAGACGAGATCTTACGAAGCAGTACTTC. The genes are TRBV2 and TRBJ2-7, with D uncertain. Germline values: CDR1 SNHLY, CDR2 FYNNEI. Between the trimmed V and J ends, which lost 4 bases and 8 bases, there was a span of 21 bases. CDR3 size: 15 residues.

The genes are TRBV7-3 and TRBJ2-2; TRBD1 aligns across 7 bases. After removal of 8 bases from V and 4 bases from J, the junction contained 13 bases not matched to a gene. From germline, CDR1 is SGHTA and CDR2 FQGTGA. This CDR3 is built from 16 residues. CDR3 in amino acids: CASGPPQGPGTGELFF. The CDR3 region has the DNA TGTGCCAGCGGACCACCACAGGGGCCGGGCACCGGGGAGCTGTTTTTT.

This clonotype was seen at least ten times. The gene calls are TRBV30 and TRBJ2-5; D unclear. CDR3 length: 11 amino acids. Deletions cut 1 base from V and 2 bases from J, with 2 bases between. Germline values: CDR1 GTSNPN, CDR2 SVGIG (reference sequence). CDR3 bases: TGTGCCTGGAGTGAGCAAGAGACCCAGTACTTC. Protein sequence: CAWSEQETQYF. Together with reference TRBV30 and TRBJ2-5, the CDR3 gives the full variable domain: SQTIHQWPATLVQPVGSPLSLECTVEGTSNPNLYWYRQAAGRGLQLLFYSVGIGQISSEVPQNLSASRPQDRQFILSSKKLLLSDSGFYLCAWSEQETQYFGPGTRLLVL.

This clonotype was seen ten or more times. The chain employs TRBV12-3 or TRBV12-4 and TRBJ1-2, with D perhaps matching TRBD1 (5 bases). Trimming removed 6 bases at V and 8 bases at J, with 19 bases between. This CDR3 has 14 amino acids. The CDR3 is CASSLGTGRAGYTF. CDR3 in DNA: TGTGCCAGCAGCTTGGGGACGGGGCGGGCAGGCTACACCTTC.

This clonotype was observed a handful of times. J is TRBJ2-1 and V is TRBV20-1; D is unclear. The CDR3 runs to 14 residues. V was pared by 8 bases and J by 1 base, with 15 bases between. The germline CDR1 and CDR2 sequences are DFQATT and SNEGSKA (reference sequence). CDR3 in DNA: TGCAGTACCGAATTCCCGCCTTCCTACAATGAGCAGTTCTTC. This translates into CSTEFPPSYNEQFF.

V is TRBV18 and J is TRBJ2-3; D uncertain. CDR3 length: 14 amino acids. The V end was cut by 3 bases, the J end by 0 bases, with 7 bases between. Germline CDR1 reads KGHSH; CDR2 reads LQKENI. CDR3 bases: TGTGCCAGCTCACCTCGGCGCAGCACAGATACGCAGTATTTT. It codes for CASSPRRSTDTQYF.

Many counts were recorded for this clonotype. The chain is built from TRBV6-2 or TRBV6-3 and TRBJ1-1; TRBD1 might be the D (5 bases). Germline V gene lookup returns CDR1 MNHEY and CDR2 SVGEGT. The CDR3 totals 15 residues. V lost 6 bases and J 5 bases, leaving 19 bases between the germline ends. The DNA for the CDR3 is TGTGCCAGCAGCCTTTATCCTGCCGGGGGGACTGAAGCTTTCTTT. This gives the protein CASSLYPAGGTEAFF.

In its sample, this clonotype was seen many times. The CDR3 DNA follows: TGTGCCAGCAGCTTAGCTTCGGCTCGACGCGCAACGAACACCGGGGAGCTGTTTTTT. It translates to CASSLASARRATNTGELFF. The V and J genes are TRBV7-7 and TRBJ2-2; D is unresolved. The length of the CDR3 is 19 residues. V lost 0 bases to trimming and J lost 0 bases, with 17 bases between them. CDR1 SSHAT and CDR2 FNYEAQ come from the germline V gene (reference sequence).

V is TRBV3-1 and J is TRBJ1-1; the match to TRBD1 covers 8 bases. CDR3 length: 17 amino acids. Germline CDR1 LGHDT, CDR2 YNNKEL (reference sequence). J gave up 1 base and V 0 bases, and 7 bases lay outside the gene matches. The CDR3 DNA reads TGTGCCAGCAGCCAAGACGCCCACGGACAGGGGAACACTGAAGCTTTCTTT. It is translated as CASSQDAHGQGNTEAFF.

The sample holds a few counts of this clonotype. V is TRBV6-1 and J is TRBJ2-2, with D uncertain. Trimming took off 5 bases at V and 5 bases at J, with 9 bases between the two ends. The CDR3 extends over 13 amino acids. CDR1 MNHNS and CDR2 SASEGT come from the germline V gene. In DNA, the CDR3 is TGTGCCAGCAGTAAAACATCTACCGGGGAGCTGTTTTTT. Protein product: CASSKTSTGELFF.